This entry lists 5 T cell receptor beta chains sequenced from one sample in a study of T cells in Graves' hyperthyroidism and ophthalmopathy. Amplification targeted TCR beta CDR3 regions from RNA transcripts. Researchers ran a first-round RT-PCR on the TCR CDR3 using the HTBI primer set. One entry per CDR3 protein, called by TCRdb with MiXCR from the multiplex PCR reads. The sample yields 690,000 or so distinct CDR3 sequences, about 19% seen once. The sequenced material came from blood. All receptors derive from a woman in her 50s with Graves' hyperthyroidism that later progressed to Graves' ophthalmopathy.

There are many counts of this clonotype. This sequence joins TRBV3-1 and TRBJ1-4, with TRBD1 identical over 7 bases. CDR1 LGHDT and CDR2 YNNKEL come from the germline V gene (reference sequence). J was trimmed by 4 bases and V by 4 bases; bases with no gene match: 6. The CDR3 consists of 15 residues. This CDR3 is CASSLDRAFNEKLFF. Written as DNA, the CDR3 is TGTGCCAGCAGCCTCGACAGGGCTTTTAATGAAAAACTGTTTTTT.

This clonotype has only a few counts. This chain uses TRBV19 with TRBJ2-7; maybe TRBD1 (5 bases). Germline-derived CDR1 and CDR2 are LNHDA and SQIVND (reference sequence). The CDR3 is 15 residues long. V was shortened by 3 bases and J by 0 bases, with 12 bases between the two germline ends. The CDR3 nucleotides read TGTGCCAGTAGTATTGGGGCAGCGATCTCCTACGAGCAGTACTTC. Protein: CASSIGAAISYEQYF.

This clonotype was seen ten or more times. The V and J genes are TRBV5-5 and TRBJ1-1; no firm D call. V gave up 2 bases and J gave up 4 bases, with 9 bases separating them. Per germline, CDR1 SGHKS and CDR2 YYEKEE (reference sequence). The CDR3 loop spans 13 amino acids. CDR3 bases: TGTGCCAGCAGCTTATCGGTAATCACTGAAGCTTTCTTT. Translating gives CASSLSVITEAFF.

This clonotype was found many times. V is TRBV2 and J is TRBJ2-3; perhaps TRBD1 as D (5 bases). The CDR3 is 17 amino acids. Germline lookup yields CDR1 SNHLY and CDR2 FYNNEI. V shed 5 bases and J shed 2 bases, with 20 bases lying between them. In nucleotides, the CDR3 is TGTGCCAGCAGTAGGATCCGGGCAGGGCACTCCACAGATACGCAGTATTTT. This translates into CASSRIRAGHSTDTQYF.

This clonotype was seen many times. The chain couples TRBV7-2 to TRBJ1-4, with a tentative D call TRBD1 (6 bases). The CDR3 length is 14 residues. With 5 bases removed from V and 6 bases from J, the gap between germline ends came to 13 bases. Germline values: CDR1 SGHTA, CDR2 FQGNSA. DNA for the CDR3: TGTGCCAGCAGCCCCGTGGGGGCGGATGAAAAACTGTTTTTT. Translating it yields CASSPVGADEKLFF.